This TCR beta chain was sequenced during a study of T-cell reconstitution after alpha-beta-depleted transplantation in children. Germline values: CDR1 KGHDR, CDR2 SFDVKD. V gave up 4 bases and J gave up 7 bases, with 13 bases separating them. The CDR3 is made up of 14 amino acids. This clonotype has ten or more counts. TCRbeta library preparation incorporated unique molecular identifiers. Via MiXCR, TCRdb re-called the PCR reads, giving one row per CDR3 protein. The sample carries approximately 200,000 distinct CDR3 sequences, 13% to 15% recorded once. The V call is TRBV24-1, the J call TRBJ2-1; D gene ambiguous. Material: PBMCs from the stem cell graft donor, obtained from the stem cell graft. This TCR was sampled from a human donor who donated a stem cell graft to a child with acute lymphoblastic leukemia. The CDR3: CATSEAGWGNEQFF. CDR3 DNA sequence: TGTGCCACCAGTGAAGCAGGCTGGGGAAATGAGCAGTTCTTC.